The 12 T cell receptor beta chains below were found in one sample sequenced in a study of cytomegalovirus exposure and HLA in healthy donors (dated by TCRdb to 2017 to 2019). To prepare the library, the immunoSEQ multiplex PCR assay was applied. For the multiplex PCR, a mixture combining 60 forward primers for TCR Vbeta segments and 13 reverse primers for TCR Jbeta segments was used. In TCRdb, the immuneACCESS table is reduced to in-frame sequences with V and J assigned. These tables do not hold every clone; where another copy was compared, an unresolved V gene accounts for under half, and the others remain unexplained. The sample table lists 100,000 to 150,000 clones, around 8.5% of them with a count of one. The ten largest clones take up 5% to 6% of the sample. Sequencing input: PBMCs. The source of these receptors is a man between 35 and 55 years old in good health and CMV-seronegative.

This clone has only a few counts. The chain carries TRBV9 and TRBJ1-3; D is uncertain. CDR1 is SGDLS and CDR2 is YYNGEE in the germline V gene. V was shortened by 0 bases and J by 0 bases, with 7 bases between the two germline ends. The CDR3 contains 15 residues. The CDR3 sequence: CASSVVADSGNTIYF. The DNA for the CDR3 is TGTGCCAGCAGCGTAGTGGCGGACTCTGGAAACACCATATATTTT.

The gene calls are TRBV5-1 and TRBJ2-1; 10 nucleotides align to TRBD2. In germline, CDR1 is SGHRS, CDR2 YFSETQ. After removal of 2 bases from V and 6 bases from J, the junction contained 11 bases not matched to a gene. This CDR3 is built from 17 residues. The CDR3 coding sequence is TGCGCCAGCAGCTTCAGCCCCTTAGCGGGGGGCCGCAATGAGCAGTTCTTC. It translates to CASSFSPLAGGRNEQFF.

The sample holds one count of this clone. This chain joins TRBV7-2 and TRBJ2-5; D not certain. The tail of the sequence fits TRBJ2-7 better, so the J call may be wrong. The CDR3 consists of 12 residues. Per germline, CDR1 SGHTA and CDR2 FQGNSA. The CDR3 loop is CASSFVSYEQYF. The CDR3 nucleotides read TGTGCCAGCAGCTTTGTATCCTACGAGCAGTACTTC.

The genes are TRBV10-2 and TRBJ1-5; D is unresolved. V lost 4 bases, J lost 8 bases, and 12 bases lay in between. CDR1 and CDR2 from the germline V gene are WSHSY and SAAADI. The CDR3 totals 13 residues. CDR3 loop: CASSGQIGEPQHF. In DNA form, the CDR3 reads TGCGCCAGCAGTGGGCAGATTGGAGAGCCCCAGCATTTT.

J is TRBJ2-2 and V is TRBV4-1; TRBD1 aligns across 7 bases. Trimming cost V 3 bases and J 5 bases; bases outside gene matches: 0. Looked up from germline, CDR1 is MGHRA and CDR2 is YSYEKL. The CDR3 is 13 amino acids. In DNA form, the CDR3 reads TGCGCCAGCAGCCAGACAGGGACCGGGGAGCTGTTTTTT. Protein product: CASSQTGTGELFF.

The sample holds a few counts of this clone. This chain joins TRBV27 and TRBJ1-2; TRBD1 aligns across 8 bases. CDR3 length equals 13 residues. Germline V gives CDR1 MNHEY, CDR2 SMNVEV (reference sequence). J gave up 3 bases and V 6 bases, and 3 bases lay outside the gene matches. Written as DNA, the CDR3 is TGTGCCAGCAGGCAGACAGGGGACTATGGCTACACCTTC. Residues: CASRQTGDYGYTF.

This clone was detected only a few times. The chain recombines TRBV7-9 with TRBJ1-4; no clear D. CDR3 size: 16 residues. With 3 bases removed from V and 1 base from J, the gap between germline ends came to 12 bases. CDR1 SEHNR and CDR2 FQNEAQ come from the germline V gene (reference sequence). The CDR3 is CASSFPSGITNEKLFF. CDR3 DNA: TGTGCCAGCAGCTTTCCCTCCGGGATAACTAATGAAAAACTGTTTTTT.

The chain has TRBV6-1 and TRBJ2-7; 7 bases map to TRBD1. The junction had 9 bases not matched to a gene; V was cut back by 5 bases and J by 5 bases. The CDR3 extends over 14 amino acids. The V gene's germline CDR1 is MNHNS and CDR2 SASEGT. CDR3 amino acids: CASSPRHRGHEQYF. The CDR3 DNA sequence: TGTGCCAGCAGTCCACGACACAGGGGACACGAGCAGTACTTC.

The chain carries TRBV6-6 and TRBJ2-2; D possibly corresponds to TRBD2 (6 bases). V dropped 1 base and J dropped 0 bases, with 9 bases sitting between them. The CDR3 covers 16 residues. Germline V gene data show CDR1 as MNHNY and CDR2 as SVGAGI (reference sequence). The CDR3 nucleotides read TGTGCCAGCAGTTACTTTGGGACTTCGAACACCGGGGAGCTGTTTTTT. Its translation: CASSYFGTSNTGELFF.

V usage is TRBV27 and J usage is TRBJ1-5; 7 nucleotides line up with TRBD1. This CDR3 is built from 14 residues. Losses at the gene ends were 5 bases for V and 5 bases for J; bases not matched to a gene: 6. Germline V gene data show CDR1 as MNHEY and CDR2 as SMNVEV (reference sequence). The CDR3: CASSPDRVDQPQHF. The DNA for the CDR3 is TGTGCCAGCAGTCCCGACAGGGTGGATCAGCCCCAGCATTTT.

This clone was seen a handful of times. CDR3 sequence (DNA): TGCGCCAGCGCCAGGGATGCTGGGACACTGTACGAGCAGTACTTC. It specifies CASARDAGTLYEQYF. This chain connects TRBV4-1 to TRBJ2-7; a possible D gene is TRBD1 (6 bases). V was cut by 8 bases and J by 4 bases, with 21 bases left in between. Germline assignment: CDR1 MGHRA and CDR2 YSYEKL. The CDR3 covers 15 residues.

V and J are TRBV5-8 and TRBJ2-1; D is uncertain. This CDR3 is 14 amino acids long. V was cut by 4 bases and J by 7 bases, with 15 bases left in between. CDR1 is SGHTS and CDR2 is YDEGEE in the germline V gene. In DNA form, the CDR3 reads TGTGCCAGCAGCCGCTACCTGTATAATAATGAGCAGTTCTTC. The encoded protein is CASSRYLYNNEQFF. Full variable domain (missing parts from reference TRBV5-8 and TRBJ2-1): EAGVTQSPTHLIKTRGQQATLRCSPISGHTSVYWYQQALGLGLQFLLWYDEGEERNRGNFPPRFSGRQFPNYSSELNVNALELEDSALYLCASSRYLYNNEQFFGPGTRLTVL.